This TCR beta chain derives from a study of cytomegalovirus exposure and HLA in healthy donors. The PCR contained 60 Vbeta and 13 Jbeta primers. Sequenced by immunoSEQ multiplex PCR; TCRdb stores in-frame clones only, minus some. The sample consists of 200,000 to 250,000 clones, approximately 80% of them appearing once. This clone was seen only a few times. This CDR3 region has 13 residues. Germline-derived CDR1 and CDR2 are MNHEY and SVGAGI. Germline trimming cut 5 bases from V and 7 bases from J; bases unmatched to any gene: 3. This chain uses TRBV6-5 with TRBJ2-2; 8 bases line up with TRBD1. The sample consisted of PBMCs. This clonotype originated in a male donor in good health and CMV-seronegative. CDR3 sequence: CASSDRGNGELFF. CDR3 nucleotide sequence: TGTGCCAGCAGTGACAGGGGTAACGGGGAGCTGTTTTTT.